This TCR beta chain was captured by sequencing in a study of blood T cell repertoires in COVID-19. Study-wide context: Spain, Italy and the United States supplied samples that represented acute and convalescent COVID-19. Sample material is recorded as cDNA or gDNA derived from T cells, B-cell-depleted T cells, or PBMCs.

Original analysis: Amplifying reference gene primers gave estimates of nucleated cell counts. Repertoires were generated with immunoSEQ multiplex PCR, while TCRdb's copy carries only in-frame clones and drops some. That table supplies the V and J calls and clone size; D and trimming were determined from the DNA. The sample contains about 130,000 clones, around 79% of which appear only once. Per germline, CDR1 MNHEY and CDR2 SVGEGT. This CDR3 comprises 18 residues. This clone was seen only once. Relative to the germline gene, one junction end is altered; a read error may explain this. What was sequenced was peripheral blood. This clonotype was obtained from a man at least 80 years old with acute or convalescent COVID-19. The V call is TRBV6-2 or TRBV6-3, the J call TRBJ1-6; 10 bases are a match to TRBD1. DNA for the CDR3: TGTGCCAGCAGCCCCACGACAGGGGGCAGGTCCTATCATTCGCCCCTCCACTTT. Amino acids: CASSPTTGGRSYHSPLHF.